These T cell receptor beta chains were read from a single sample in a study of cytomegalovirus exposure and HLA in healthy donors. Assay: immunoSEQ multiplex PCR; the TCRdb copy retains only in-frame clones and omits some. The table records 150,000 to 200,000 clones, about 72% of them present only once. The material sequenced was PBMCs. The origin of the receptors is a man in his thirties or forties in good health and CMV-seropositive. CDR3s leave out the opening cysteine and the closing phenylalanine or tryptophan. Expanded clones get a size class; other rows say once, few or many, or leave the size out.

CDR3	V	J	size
AGGTANTEAF	TRBV28	TRBJ1-1	few
ASSLGGLAGFPSYNEQF	TRBV5-1	TRBJ2-1	.
AISEGQGDEQY	TRBV10-3	TRBJ2-7	.
ASSEWEQFGPQH	TRBV6-1	TRBJ1-5	.
ASSSGQGTGELF	TRBV11-3	TRBJ2-2	.
ASGNQGAGKKLF	TRBV12-5	TRBJ1-4	once
ASSPPTGLSYEQY	TRBV18	TRBJ2-7	.
ASSFSGQMNTEAF	TRBV27	TRBJ1-1	.
ASIGFLGNTEAF	TRBV6-1	TRBJ1-1	.
ASSLRDRGTGDTQY	TRBV11-2	TRBJ2-3	.
ASGWRGNTGELF	TRBV6-1	TRBJ2-2	.
ASSLNFAGGYNEQF	TRBV5-4	TRBJ2-1	few
ASRRPGGTGELF	TRBV4-2	TRBJ2-2	.
ASSSRQGEGEQF	TRBV7-9	TRBJ2-1	.
ASTPFTDTQY	TRBV2	TRBJ2-3	.
ASSLTSGGALDTQY	TRBV4-1	TRBJ2-3	.
ASSLRTANTGELF	TRBV18	TRBJ2-2	.
ASSLGPNQPQH	TRBV5-1	TRBJ1-5	.
ASSRQASTDTQY	TRBV18	TRBJ2-3	.
ASGSPFGAGELF	TRBV7-3	TRBJ2-2	.
ASSLIPGGRELF	TRBV27	TRBJ2-2	.
ASSIRQNNEQF	TRBV5-1	TRBJ2-1	few
ASRSDTEAF	TRBV18	TRBJ1-1	.
ASSIGGVKLANTGELF	TRBV27	TRBJ2-2	.
ASSPGDRGMETQY	TRBV5-4	TRBJ2-5	.
SVTTTNYGYT	TRBV29-1	TRBJ1-2	.
SVLEISYEQY	TRBV29-1	TRBJ2-7	.
ASSGLAYEQY	TRBV7-2	TRBJ2-7	.
ASSWGTGGYTEAF	TRBV6-5	TRBJ1-1	.
ATTGGVNYNEQF	TRBV10-3	TRBJ2-1	.
ASSQDPEGTQY	TRBV14	TRBJ2-3	.
ASSPGQGTGEQY	TRBV7-2	TRBJ2-7	.
ASSQLSAGAYEQY	TRBV4-3	TRBJ2-7	.
ASSLTATDEQF	TRBV7-3	TRBJ2-1	.
ASSPRPGYGNSPLH	TRBV2	TRBJ1-6	.
ASSPHSAGVYEQY	TRBV9	TRBJ2-7	.